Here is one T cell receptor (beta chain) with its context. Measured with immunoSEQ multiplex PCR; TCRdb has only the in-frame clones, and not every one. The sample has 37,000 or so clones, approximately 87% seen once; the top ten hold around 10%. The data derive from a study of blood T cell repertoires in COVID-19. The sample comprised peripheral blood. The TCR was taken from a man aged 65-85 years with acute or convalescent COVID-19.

CDR3 amino acids: CASSQGLAGSSGYTGELFF. CDR3 DNA: TGCGCCAGCAGCCAAGGACTAGCGGGATCCAGTGGGTACACCGGGGAGCTGTTTTTT. V gene TRBV4-3 combines with J gene TRBJ2-2; 11 bases are shared with TRBD2. Germline V gives CDR1 LGHNA, CDR2 YSLEER. J gave up 3 bases and V 1 base, and 10 bases lay outside the gene matches. The CDR3 is made up of 19 amino acids.